This entry concerns a single T cell receptor (beta chain). Germline lookup yields CDR1 SGHAT and CDR2 FQNNGV. The CDR3 is 14 residues long. The V end lost 6 bases, the J end lost 2 bases, and 13 bases lay between the germline ends. This sample was taken from a study of shared clonotypes between healthy human individuals. The authors sequenced unsorted PBMC DNA on ten immunoSEQ deep assay plates. Method: immunoSEQ multiplex PCR; TCRdb's copy keeps in-frame clones and lacks some. The sample shows under 600,000 clones, around 81% of them seen only once. V and J are TRBV11-2 and TRBJ2-5; TRBD1 is a possible D gene (5 bases). Material for sequencing was PBMCs. This TCR derives from a woman aged 35 to 49 in good health. Some clones in this sample may be carry-over from other donors' samples. CDR3 sequence (DNA): TGTGCCAGCAGAACCAGGACAAGGCAAGAGACCCAGTACTTC. Translation gives CASRTRTRQETQYF.